This TCR beta chain is drawn from a study of blood T cell repertoires in COVID-19. Whole-study context: The United States, Italy and Spain provided the acute and convalescent COVID-19 samples. PBMCs, B-cell-depleted T cells, or T cells provided the cDNA or gDNA that made up the material.

The CDR3 sequence is 14 residues long. The trim removed 2 bases at V and 2 bases at J, leaving 2 bases unmatched. CDR1 is SGHRS and CDR2 is YFSETQ in the germline V gene. The method was immunoSEQ multiplex PCR; TCRdb's version includes in-frame clones alone and lacks a portion of them. The data show roughly 290,000 clones, with approximately 85% seen just once and roughly 2% held by the top ten. Participant-given clinical history determined each cohort assignment. For recovered donors of Cohort 3, there were two negative PCRs, clearance, or symptom resolution. This clone was detected a few times. The gene calls are TRBV5-1 and TRBJ2-3; 7 positions agree with TRBD2. The sequenced sample was PBMCs or T cells enriched from blood (not recorded which). This receptor was identified in a man aged 25 to 40 who had recovered from COVID-19. The CDR3 here is CASSFGGYTDTQYF. CDR3 bases: TGCGCCAGCAGCTTCGGGGGGTACACAGATACGCAGTATTTT.